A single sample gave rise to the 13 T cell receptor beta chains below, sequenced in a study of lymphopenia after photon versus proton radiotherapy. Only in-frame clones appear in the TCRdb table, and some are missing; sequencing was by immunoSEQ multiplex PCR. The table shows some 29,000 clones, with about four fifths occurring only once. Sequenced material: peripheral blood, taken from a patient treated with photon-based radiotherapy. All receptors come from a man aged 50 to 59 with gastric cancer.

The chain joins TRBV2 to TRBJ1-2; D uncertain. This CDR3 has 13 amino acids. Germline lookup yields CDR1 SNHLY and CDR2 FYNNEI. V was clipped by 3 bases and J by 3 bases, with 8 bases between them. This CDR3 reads CASSDTTDYGYTF. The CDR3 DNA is TGTGCCAGCAGTGATACGACCGACTATGGCTACACCTTC.

The CDR3 loop reads CATSGFSNQPQHF. For the CDR3, the DNA is TGTGCCACCTCTGGTTTTAGCAATCAGCCCCAGCATTTT. V and J are TRBV19 and TRBJ1-5; D remains ambiguous. There are 13 residues in the CDR3. V lost 10 bases and J 0 bases, leaving 10 bases between the germline ends. CDR1 is LNHDA and CDR2 is SQIVND in the germline V gene (reference sequence).

The CDR3 DNA reads TGTGCCAGAAGCTTTAGTCGTAGGCGGGCTGGAGCTTTCTTT. This translates into CARSFSRRRAGAFF. The rearrangement uses TRBV5-3 and TRBJ1-1; D not certain. TRBV5-3 carries the ORF label, with uncertain function. V gave up 2 bases and J gave up 10 bases, with 18 bases separating them. The CDR3 is 14 residues long.

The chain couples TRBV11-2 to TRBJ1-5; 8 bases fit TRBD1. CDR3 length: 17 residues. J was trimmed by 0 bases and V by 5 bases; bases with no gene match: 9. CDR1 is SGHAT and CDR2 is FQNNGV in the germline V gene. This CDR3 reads CASSPQGARFSNQPQHF. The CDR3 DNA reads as TGTGCCAGCAGCCCCCAGGGGGCTCGTTTTAGCAATCAGCCCCAGCATTTT.

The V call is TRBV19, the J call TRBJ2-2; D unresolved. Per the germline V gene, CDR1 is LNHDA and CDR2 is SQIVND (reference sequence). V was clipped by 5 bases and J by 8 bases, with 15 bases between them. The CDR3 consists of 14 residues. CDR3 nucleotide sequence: TGTGCCAGTAGTCCCGGAACTACCCCGGGGGAGCTGTTTTTT. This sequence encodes CASSPGTTPGELFF. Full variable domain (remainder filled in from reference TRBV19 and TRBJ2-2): DGGITQSPKYLFRKEGQNVTLSCEQNLNHDAMYWYRQDPGQGLRLIYYSQIVNDFQKGDIAEGYSVSREKKESFPLTVTSAQKNPTAFYLCASSPGTTPGELFFGEGSRLTVL.

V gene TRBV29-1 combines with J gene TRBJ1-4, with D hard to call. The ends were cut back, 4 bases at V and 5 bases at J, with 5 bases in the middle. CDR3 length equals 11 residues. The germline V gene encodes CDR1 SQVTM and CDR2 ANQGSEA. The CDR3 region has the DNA TGCAGCGTTGCTTGGAATGAAAAACTGTTTTTT. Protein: CSVAWNEKLFF. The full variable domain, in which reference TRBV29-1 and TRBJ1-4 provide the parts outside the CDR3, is SAVISQKPSRDICQRGTSLTIQCQVDSQVTMMFWYRQQPGQSLTLIATANQGSEATYESGFVIDKFPISRPNLTFSTLTVSNMSPEDSSIYLCSVAWNEKLFFGSGTQLSVL.

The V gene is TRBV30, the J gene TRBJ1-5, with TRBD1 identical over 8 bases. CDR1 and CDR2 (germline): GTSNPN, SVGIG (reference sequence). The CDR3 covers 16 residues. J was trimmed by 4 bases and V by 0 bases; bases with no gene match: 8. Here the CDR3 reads CAWSVSGDRGNQPQHF. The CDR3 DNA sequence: TGTGCCTGGAGTGTATCTGGTGACAGGGGTAATCAGCCCCAGCATTTT.

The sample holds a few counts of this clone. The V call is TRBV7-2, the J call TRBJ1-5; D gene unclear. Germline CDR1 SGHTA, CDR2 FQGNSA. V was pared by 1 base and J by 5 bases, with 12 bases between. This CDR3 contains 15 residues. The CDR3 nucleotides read TGTGCCAGCAGCTTAGGGGATATCGGCTATCAGCCCCAGCATTTT. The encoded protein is CASSLGDIGYQPQHF. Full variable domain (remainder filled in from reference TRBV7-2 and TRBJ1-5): GAGVSQSPSNKVTEKGKDVELRCDPISGHTALYWYRQSLGQGLEFLIYFQGNSAPDKSGLPSDRFSAERTGGSVSTLTIQRTQQEDSAVYLCASSLGDIGYQPQHFGDGTRLSIL.

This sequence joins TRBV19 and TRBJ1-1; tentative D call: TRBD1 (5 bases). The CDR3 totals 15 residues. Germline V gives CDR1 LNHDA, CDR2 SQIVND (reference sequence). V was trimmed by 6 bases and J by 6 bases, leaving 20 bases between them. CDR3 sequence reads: CASRREKGSMAEAFF. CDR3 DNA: TGTGCCAGTAGACGCGAGAAGGGGAGTATGGCTGAAGCTTTCTTT.

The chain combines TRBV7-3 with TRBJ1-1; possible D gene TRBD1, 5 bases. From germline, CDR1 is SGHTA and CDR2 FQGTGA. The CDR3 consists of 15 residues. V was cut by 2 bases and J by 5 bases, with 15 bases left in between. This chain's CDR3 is CASSLYVREGTEAFF. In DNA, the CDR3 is TGTGCCAGCAGCTTATATGTCAGGGAAGGAACTGAAGCTTTCTTT.

The CDR3: CASSVERDTEAFF. DNA for the CDR3: TGTGCCAGCAGTGTTGAGAGGGACACTGAAGCTTTCTTT. The chain has TRBV2 and TRBJ1-1; D is unclear. The CDR3 spans 13 residues. Germline V CDR1 and CDR2: SNHLY, FYNNEI. V was shortened by 4 bases and J by 3 bases, with 9 bases between the two germline ends.

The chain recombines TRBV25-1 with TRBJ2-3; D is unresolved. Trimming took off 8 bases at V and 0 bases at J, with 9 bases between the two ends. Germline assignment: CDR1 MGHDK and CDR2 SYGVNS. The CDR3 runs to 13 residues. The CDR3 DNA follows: TGTGCCAGCCCCAACAACAGCACAGATACGCAGTATTTT. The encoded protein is CASPNNSTDTQYF. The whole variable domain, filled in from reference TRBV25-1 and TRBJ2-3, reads EADIYQTPRYLVIGTGKKITLECSQTMGHDKMYWYQQDPGMELHLIHYSYGVNSTEKGDLSSESTVSRIRTEHFPLTLESARPSHTSQYLCASPNNSTDTQYFGPGTRLTVL.

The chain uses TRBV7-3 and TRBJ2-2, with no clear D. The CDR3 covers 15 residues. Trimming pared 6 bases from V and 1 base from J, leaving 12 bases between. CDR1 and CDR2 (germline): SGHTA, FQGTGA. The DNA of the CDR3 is TGTGCCAGCAGGGACCTCACGAAGAACACCGGGGAGCTGTTTTTT. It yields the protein CASRDLTKNTGELFF.